This entry concerns a single T cell receptor (beta chain). The data stem from a study of human T cells and chemical hapten exposure. CDR3 size: 18 residues. V shed 1 base, J shed 4 bases, and the junction held 13 bases outside the gene matches. The germline V gene encodes CDR1 MGHDK and CDR2 SYGVNS. Single cDNA molecules in the library carried unique molecular identifiers attached during preparation. TCRdb re-analysed the RACE reads in MiXCR, keeping a single row per CDR3 protein. Of approximately 180,000 distinct CDR3 sequences listed, under 35% are singletons. Noted time point: pre-sensitization, week 0. The sample's treatment: therapeutic diphenylcyclopropenone sensitization with weekly scalp DPC.

V is TRBV25-1 and J is TRBJ2-3; 8 bases are shared with TRBD2. This receptor was identified in a woman under 40 with alopecia areata. Some clones in this sample may be carry-over from other donors' samples. This material consisted of whole blood, taken in connection with sensitization to the hapten diphenylcyclopropenone (DPC). The CDR3, as DNA: TGTGCCAGCAGTGAATGCAGGACTAGCTCAATGTCCCCAGATACGCAGTATTTT. Residues: CASSECRTSSMSPDTQYF. Full variable domain (outside the CDR3, taken from reference TRBV25-1 and TRBJ2-3): EADIYQTPRYLVIGTGKKITLECSQTMGHDKMYWYQQDPGMELHLIHYSYGVNSTEKGDLSSESTVSRIRTEHFPLTLESARPSHTSQYLCASSECRTSSMSPDTQYFGPGTRLTVL.